The TCR beta chain described here comes from a study of technical replicates of blood from a few donors (dated 2017 in TCRdb). A remark on this clone: This clone's antigen is unknown. The record has no base qualities; no much larger clone is one base away.

The library was generated by the immunoSEQ multiplex PCR assay. TCRdb obtained this table from immuneACCESS and retained in-frame rearrangements with V and J assigned. These tables miss some clones; where compared with another copy, unresolved V genes account for less than half of the shortfall, and the remainder is unexplained. The sample table lists about 84,000 clones, 97% of them with a count of one. The ten largest clones add up to 0.15% to 0.2% of the sample. The CDR3 covers 14 residues, taking in both the cysteine and the phenylalanine. Only the CDR3 portion is preserved as DNA: 42 bases, with reading frame beginning at the first base. V gives up 4 bases and J gives up 7 bases, and the segment between their germline ends measures 15 bases. The germline V gene sets CDR1 to MDHEN and CDR2 to SYDVKM.

The material sequenced was T cells isolated from PBMCs. This receptor was taken from a human donor in good health. Recombination joined TRBV28 with TRBJ2-3; the best D guess is TRBD2, with 6 bases matching. In nucleotide form, the sequence is TGTGCCAGCAGTTCCCCGACTAGTATATATACGCAGTATTTT. Protein translation: CASSSPTSIYTQYF.